This TCR beta chain was obtained from a study of CD4 and CD8 cells across lung adenocarcinoma regions. This CDR3 has 17 residues. Germline CDR1 is MNHEY and CDR2 is SVGAGI. TCRdb recomputed calls from the PCR reads with MiXCR, one row per CDR3 protein. The sample records approximately 3,000 distinct CDR3 sequences, approximately 58% being singletons. Donors had localized lung adenocarcinoma, a non-small cell lung cancer. This TCR derives from a female donor with lung adenocarcinoma. The CD4 and CD8 labels of this study may be unreliable. The sample consisted of CD4+ T cells from the center of a lung tumor. V and J are TRBV6-5 and TRBJ2-4, with 10 positions matching TRBD1. The J call is uncertain, as TRBJ2-5 better fits the DNA end. The DNA for the CDR3 is TGTGCCAGCAGTTATCTTCGGGGACAGGGGCGGTCAGAGACCCAGTACTTC. It yields the protein CASSYLRGQGRSETQYF.